This TCR beta chain came from a study of neurological immune-mediated disorders. The V and J ends lost 8 bases and 4 bases respectively, with 16 bases between them. The CDR3 is 14 amino acids. The authors made cDNA by 5'RACE with 10-nucleotide random UMIs. TCRdb redid the calling of the 5' RACE reads with MiXCR, one entry per CDR3 protein. The sample shows approximately 30,000 distinct CDR3 sequences, approximately 5% of them seen only once. This clonotype showed up many times. V gene TRBV12-3 or TRBV12-4 combines with J gene TRBJ2-3; possible D gene TRBD2, 6 bases. The sample was CD4+ T cells from blood. The TCR originated in a woman in her fifties or sixties in good health. CDR3 sequence (DNA): TGTGCCAGCGCCCTCGGCGGGGTGCCAGATACGCAGTATTTT. Protein: CASALGGVPDTQYF.